Listed here is a single T cell receptor beta chain. The table came from immunoSEQ multiplex PCR; TCRdb's copy has only in-frame clones and leaves some out. This sample carries hundreds of thousands of clones, approximately 88% of them seen once, and the ten largest clones take 3%. The sample comes from a study of blood T cell repertoires in COVID-19. Seattle's enrolled individuals joined amid active infection and were then monitored longitudinally. This clonotype was sampled from a woman aged 25 to 39 with COVID-19, enrolled during active disease. The material sequenced was peripheral blood.

CDR3 in amino acids: CASSPGQGLLAYTDTQYF. For the CDR3, the DNA is TGTGCCAGCAGCCCGGGTCAGGGACTACTAGCTTACACAGATACGCAGTATTTT. V gene TRBV5-4 combines with J gene TRBJ2-3; 7 nucleotides agree with TRBD2. After removal of 4 bases from V and 2 bases from J, the junction contained 16 bases not matched to a gene. Germline V gene lookup returns CDR1 SGHNT and CDR2 YYREEE (reference sequence). The CDR3 loop spans 18 amino acids.